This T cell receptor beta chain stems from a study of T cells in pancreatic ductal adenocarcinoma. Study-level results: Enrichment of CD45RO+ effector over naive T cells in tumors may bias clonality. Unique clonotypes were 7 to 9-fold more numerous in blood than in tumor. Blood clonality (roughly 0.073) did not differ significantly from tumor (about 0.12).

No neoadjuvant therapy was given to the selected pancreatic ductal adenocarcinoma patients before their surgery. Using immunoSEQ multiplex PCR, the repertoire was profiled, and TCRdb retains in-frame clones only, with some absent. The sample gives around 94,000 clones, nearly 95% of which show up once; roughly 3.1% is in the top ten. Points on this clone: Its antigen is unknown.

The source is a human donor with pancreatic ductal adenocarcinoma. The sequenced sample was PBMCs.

The CDR3 nucleotides read TGTGCCAGCAGCGCCGACTACCCCCTGCCCCTAACTGAAGCTTTCTTT. This sequence encodes CASSADYPLPLTEAFF. J is TRBJ1-1 and V is TRBV9; D unclear. This CDR3 has 16 amino acids. Germline V CDR1 and CDR2: SGDLS, YYNGEE. Trimming shortened V by 3 bases and J by 5 bases, and 20 bases separated the two germline ends.